This TCR beta chain was recorded in a study of CD8 T cells in Susac syndrome. Random hexamers primed reverse transcription of 0.5 to 1 ug RNA. TCRdb used MiXCR to reprocess the immunoSEQ multiplex PCR reads, holding one entry per CDR3 protein. The sample contains under 200,000 distinct CDR3 sequences, 90% to 95% of which appear only once. The CDR3 spans 14 residues. V trimming: 5 bases; J trimming: 1 base; junction bases outside the gene matches: 4. Germline CDR1 is SGHAT and CDR2 is FQNNGV. Peripheral blood CD8+ and CD4+ T cells were profiled by TCR beta sequencing. The material sequenced was CD4+ T cells from PBMCs. The chain links TRBV11-2 to TRBJ1-2; 7 bases align to TRBD1. The sequence derives from a human donor in good health. The DNA for the CDR3 is TGTGCCAGCAGCCTGGGACAGCTTAACTATGGCTACACCTTC. Encoded protein: CASSLGQLNYGYTF.